This T cell receptor (beta chain) derives from a study of beta chain features in type 1 diabetes. This clone was detected a few times. As every portion of the isolated RNA was reverse transcribed, the sequencing read expressed TCRB transcripts. Sequencing was performed with immunoSEQ multiplex PCR; in TCRdb, only in-frame clones are kept and a portion is missing. The sample yields a few hundred thousand clones, 13% to 15% seen once. Sorting based on CD45RO/CCR7/CD25/CD127/CD95/CD27 separated CD4+ naive, central memory, regulatory and stem cell-like memory cells. Material for sequencing was central memory CD4+ T cells from blood. The TCR was taken from a man in his thirties or forties in good health.

DNA of the CDR3: TGTGCCAGCGCCGGGGAGCGGTGGGAGACCCAGTACTTC. The encoded protein is CASAGERWETQYF. The V and J genes are TRBV11-1 and TRBJ2-5, with D possibly being TRBD2 (5 bases). Germline V gene lookup returns CDR1 SGHAT and CDR2 FQDESV (reference sequence). Trimming cost V 8 bases and J 5 bases, with 15 bases left between them. The CDR3 sequence is 13 residues long.